What follows are 26 T cell receptor beta chains derived from one specimen sequenced in a study of blood T cells in healthy people across ages. A sample-barcoded 5' primer and a J-beta primer mix were used in a second PCR of roughly 7 to 11 cycles. TCRdb recomputed calls from the 5' RACE reads with MiXCR, one row per CDR3 protein. This sample has fewer than 2,000,000 distinct CDR3 sequences; 30% to 40% occur once, and the top ten carry 23%. Sequencing used blood. The receptor set was obtained from a human donor in good health.

The rearrangement joins TRBV6-5 to TRBJ1-4; maybe TRBD1 (6 bases). The germline CDR1 and CDR2 sequences are MNHEY and SVGAGI. V was cut by 0 bases and J by 8 bases, with 13 bases left in between. The CDR3 has 15 amino acids. The CDR3 here is CASSYSNRVEEKLFF. CDR3 DNA sequence: TGTGCCAGCAGTTACTCGAACAGGGTTGAGGAAAAACTGTTTTTT.

This rearrangement joins TRBV7-2 to TRBJ1-1; 8 nucleotides align to TRBD1. The germline V gene encodes CDR1 SGHTA and CDR2 FQGNSA. This CDR3 has 12 residues. With V trimmed by 5 bases and J by 8 bases, 4 bases remained unmatched. The CDR3 nucleotides read TGTGCCAGCAGCCCTGGGGACAGGGAAGCTTTCTTT. Amino acids: CASSPGDREAFF.

This chain connects TRBV5-1 to TRBJ2-4; D gene unclear. The J call may be incorrect, as the DNA end agrees better with TRBJ2-7. Germline CDR1 SGHRS, CDR2 YFSETQ. The CDR3 sequence is 13 residues long. CDR3 region: CASSPEVEYEQYF. In DNA form, the CDR3 reads TGCGCCAGCAGCCCCGAGGTGGAATACGAGCAGTACTTC.

The gene calls are TRBV21-1 and TRBJ2-3; TRBD1 is the table's D call, not checked against the DNA. TRBV21-1 is a pseudogene. The CDR3 covers 21 residues. The CDR3 is CASNHSSDRGHTLSPPDTQYF. In nucleotides, the CDR3 is TGTGCCAGCAACCACTCCTCGGACAGGGGTCATACCCTTTCCCCCCCAGATACGCAGTATTTT.

The chain has TRBV5-1 and TRBJ2-6, with D unclear. The CDR3 has 14 amino acids. Germline V gene sequence: CDR1 SGHRS, CDR2 YFSETQ. Trimming removed 6 bases at V and 0 bases at J, with 7 bases between. Here the CDR3 DNA reads TGCGCCAGCACCCTACACTCTGGGGCCAACGTCCTGACTTTC. Amino acids: CASTLHSGANVLTF.

This sequence joins TRBV21-1 and TRBJ2-7. The J call may be wrong; the DNA end is better matched by TRBJ2-5. TRBV21-1 is given as a pseudogene. The CDR3 totals 12 residues. The CDR3 sequence: CASSNGSQTQYF. The CDR3 nucleotides are TGTGCCAGCAGCAACGGTTCCCAGACCCAGTACTTC.

This clonotype was counted a few times. This chain joins TRBV6-2 or TRBV6-3 and TRBJ2-7, with D possibly called TRBD1 or TRBD2 (6 bases each). Deletions cut 7 bases from V and 2 bases from J, with 18 bases between. The V gene's germline CDR1 is MNHEY and CDR2 SVGEGT. The CDR3 length is 15 residues. DNA for the CDR3: TGTGCCAGCAACGACAGGCGGGGAAGGGCCTACGAGCAGTACTTC. Residues: CASNDRRGRAYEQYF.

There are a few counts of this clonotype. This chain uses TRBV20-1 with TRBJ2-2; 11 nucleotides match TRBD2. V lost 3 bases to trimming and J lost 6 bases; unmatched junction nucleotides: 6. The CDR3 is made up of 15 amino acids. CDR1 and CDR2 from the germline V gene are DFQATT and SNEGSKA (reference sequence). The CDR3 protein is CSARGRTSGPGELFF. The CDR3 DNA is TGCAGTGCTAGGGGCAGGACTAGCGGGCCCGGGGAGCTGTTTTTT.

The rearrangement uses TRBV7-9 and TRBJ2-2; 10 positions match TRBD1. The germline CDR1 and CDR2 sequences are SEHNR and FQNEAQ (reference sequence). The CDR3 extends over 16 amino acids. V was pared by 4 bases and J by 7 bases, with 9 bases of the junction left unmatched. The CDR3 DNA is TGTGCCAGCAGCTCACCGGGACAGGGGTTGAACGGGGAGCTGTTTTTT. Amino acids: CASSSPGQGLNGELFF.

This clonotype has just a few counts. The chain recombines TRBV4-1 with TRBJ2-3; D might be TRBD1 or TRBD2, each matching 5 bases. The V gene's germline CDR1 is MGHRA and CDR2 YSYEKL. The CDR3 runs 20 residues. Trimming stripped 2 bases from V and 0 bases from J, with 24 bases between. CDR3 sequence: CASSQLTYLPGTRSTDTQYF. The DNA of the CDR3 is TGCGCCAGCAGCCAACTAACCTACCTTCCCGGGACCCGAAGCACAGATACGCAGTATTTT.

V gene TRBV29-1 combines with J gene TRBJ2-5; 8 positions match TRBD2. The CDR3 loop spans 15 amino acids. Germline V lookup: CDR1 SQVTM, CDR2 ANQGSEA. V shed 6 bases, J shed 2 bases, and the junction held 11 bases outside the gene matches. CDR3 in amino acids: CSVAGWRGDQETQYF. CDR3 sequence (DNA): TGCAGCGTCGCCGGGTGGCGGGGGGATCAAGAGACCCAGTACTTC.

V and J are TRBV2 and TRBJ2-4; 10 bases line up with TRBD2. Germline CDR1 reads SNHLY; CDR2 reads FYNNEI. There are 11 residues in the CDR3. The V gene end was trimmed by 7 bases and the J gene end by 13 bases; junction bases not matched to a gene: 4. The CDR3 here is CASISGGAQYF. The DNA for the CDR3 is TGTGCCAGCATAAGCGGGGGGGCGCAGTACTTC. The variable domain in full, completed from reference TRBV2 and TRBJ2-4, reads EPEVTQTPSHQVTQMGQEVILRCVPISNHLYFYWYRQILGQKVEFLVSFYNNEISEKSEIFDDQFSVERPDGSNFTLKIRSTKLEDSAMYFCASISGGAQYFGAGTRLSVL.

This clonotype turned up a few times. This chain joins TRBV29-1 and TRBJ2-7, with D hard to call. The CDR3 totals 11 residues. Germline V CDR1 and CDR2: SQVTM, ANQGSEA. V gave up 4 bases and J gave up 7 bases, with 11 bases separating them. The chain's CDR3 is CSVGKGWEQYF. As DNA, the CDR3 is TGCAGCGTTGGAAAAGGATGGGAGCAGTACTTC.

In this sample, this clonotype turned up a few times. The chain recombines TRBV6-2 or TRBV6-3 with TRBJ2-3, with a tentative D call TRBD2 (6 bases). The CDR3 totals 15 residues. Trimming cost V 5 bases and J 2 bases, with 14 bases left between them. In germline, CDR1 is MNHEY, CDR2 SVGEGT. The CDR3 sequence is CASSPRGTATDTQYF. The CDR3 coding sequence is TGTGCCAGCAGTCCCCGCGGGACGGCCACAGATACGCAGTATTTT.

This chain uses TRBV5-1 with TRBJ2-1; the match to TRBD1 covers 11 bases. Germline loops: CDR1 SGHRS, CDR2 YFSETQ. J gave up 6 bases and V 2 bases, and 4 bases lay outside the gene matches. CDR3 length: 15 residues. In DNA form, the CDR3 reads TGCGCCAGCAGCTTATGGGACAGGGGGGTCAATGAGCAGTTCTTC. Protein product: CASSLWDRGVNEQFF.

This clonotype has a handful of counts. This chain links TRBV4-3 with TRBJ2-5; perhaps TRBD1 as D (6 bases). Germline loops: CDR1 LGHNA, CDR2 YSLEER. V gave up 4 bases and J gave up 1 base, with 19 bases separating them. The length of the CDR3 is 17 residues. The CDR3 DNA is TGCGCCAGCAGCCCCGGAGCGTCTAGCAGGGGCCAAGAGACCCAGTACTTC. It translates to CASSPGASSRGQETQYF.

This clonotype was seen more than once but under ten times. The rearrangement joins TRBV29-1 to TRBJ2-7; D is perhaps TRBD2 (7 bases). The CDR3 loop spans 13 amino acids. Deletions cut 4 bases from V and 4 bases from J, with 14 bases between. Germline loops: CDR1 SQVTM, CDR2 ANQGSEA. This chain's CDR3 is CSVVKGGDYEQYF. The CDR3 coding sequence is TGCAGCGTTGTGAAGGGGGGGGATTACGAGCAGTACTTC.

This clonotype showed up many times. The chain employs TRBV9 and TRBJ2-5; no definite D call. V dropped 4 bases and J dropped 2 bases, with 15 bases sitting between them. CDR1 and CDR2 (germline): SGDLS, YYNGEE. The CDR3 runs to 15 residues. The CDR3 sequence: CASSPGRVNQETQYF. In nucleotides, the CDR3 is TGTGCCAGCAGCCCCGGACGAGTAAATCAAGAGACCCAGTACTTC.

This chain connects TRBV5-1 to TRBJ2-3, with TRBD1 matching over 7 bases. The CDR3 runs 14 residues. Germline V CDR1 and CDR2: SGHRS, YFSETQ. V was pared by 4 bases and J by 5 bases, with 7 bases of the junction left unmatched. This CDR3 is CASSTDRRGDTQYF. The CDR3 region has the DNA TGCGCCAGCAGCACGGACAGGAGAGGAGATACGCAGTATTTT.

The CDR3 sequence: CASSLATSGRPSQETQYF. The CDR3 nucleotides read TGTGCCAGCAGCTTAGCGACTAGCGGAAGGCCATCTCAAGAGACCCAGTACTTC. This chain connects TRBV13 to TRBJ2-5; 9 nucleotides line up with TRBD2. There are 18 residues in the CDR3. Per germline, CDR1 PRHDT and CDR2 FYEKMQ (reference sequence). V gave up 1 base and J gave up 2 bases; unmatched junction bases: 11.

This clonotype was detected only a few times. The chain is built from TRBV4-2 and TRBJ2-7; perhaps TRBD1 as D (6 bases). The CDR3 sequence is 13 residues long. Germline-derived CDR1 and CDR2 are LGHNA and YNFKEQ. The V and J ends lost 4 bases and 2 bases respectively, with 9 bases between them. The CDR3 DNA reads TGTGCCAGCAGCCGTGAGGGGGCCTACGAGCAGTACTTC. Translation gives CASSREGAYEQYF.

This chain uses TRBV7-9 with TRBJ2-5, with D tentatively TRBD2 (5 bases). Germline V gene sequence: CDR1 SEHNR, CDR2 FQNEAQ (reference sequence). V was trimmed by 4 bases and J by 7 bases, leaving 16 bases between them. This CDR3 has 14 amino acids. The CDR3, as DNA: TGTGCCAGCAGCTCGTACAGCCTTCGGGGGACCCAGTACTTC. It encodes CASSSYSLRGTQYF.

On this clonotype itself: The junction and the germline gene differ at one end; a read error may be behind it. V usage is TRBV7-9 and J usage is TRBJ2-1; D is ambiguous. The germline CDR1 and CDR2 sequences are SEHNR and FQNEAQ (reference sequence). The CDR3 length is 11 residues. CDR3 in amino acids: CAGSLRDEQFF. CDR3 in DNA: TGTGCCGGCAGCTTAAGGGATGAGCAGTTCTTC.

This chain joins TRBV29-1 and TRBJ2-4; 11 bases line up with TRBD1. The assigned J gene may be wrong: the sequence end matches TRBJ2-7 better. This CDR3 spans 12 amino acids. Germline V gene sequence: CDR1 SQVTM, CDR2 ANQGSEA. The CDR3, as DNA: TGCAGCGTTCTAGGGACAGGGGGCGAGCAGTACTTC. The encoded protein is CSVLGTGGEQYF.

This clonotype was counted only a few times. The chain joins TRBV29-1 to TRBJ2-1; TRBD2 aligns across 13 bases. The CDR3 length is 17 residues. V shed 7 bases, J shed 1 base, and the junction held 10 bases outside the gene matches. CDR1 is SQVTM and CDR2 is ANQGSEA in the germline V gene. CDR3 amino acids: CSAVGLAGARSYNEQFF. The DNA for the CDR3 is TGCAGCGCCGTTGGACTAGCGGGGGCCCGATCCTACAATGAGCAGTTCTTC.

The genes are TRBV7-2 and TRBJ2-5, with D unclear. CDR1 and CDR2 from the germline V gene are SGHTA and FQGNSA. Trimming pared 1 base from V and 7 bases from J, leaving 10 bases between. CDR3 length: 13 amino acids. For the CDR3, the DNA is TGTGCCAGCAGCTTAGAGGCAGGTCGGACCCAGTACTTC. This encodes CASSLEAGRTQYF.